These 29 T cell receptor beta chains came from one sample sequenced in a study of blood T cell repertoires in COVID-19. Using immunoSEQ multiplex PCR, the repertoire was profiled, and TCRdb retains in-frame clones only, with some absent. Of roughly 71,000 clones in the sample, roughly 85% were seen once. The sequenced sample consisted of peripheral blood. Source of these receptors: a man aged 50 to 59 with acute or convalescent COVID-19.

J is TRBJ1-1 and V is TRBV6-5; tentative D call: TRBD1 (5 bases). CDR1 is MNHEY and CDR2 is SVGAGI in the germline V gene. The length of the CDR3 is 13 residues. With 4 bases removed from V and 4 bases from J, the gap between germline ends came to 10 bases. The CDR3 sequence is CASSSQGRTEAFF. The CDR3 DNA follows: TGTGCCAGCAGTTCTCAGGGTCGCACTGAAGCTTTCTTT.

The chain couples TRBV7-9 to TRBJ1-3; D ambiguous. Trimming cost V 5 bases and J 1 base, with 12 bases left between them. CDR3 length: 15 residues. Germline V CDR1 and CDR2: SEHNR, FQNEAQ (reference sequence). CDR3 protein: CASSPPYSSGNTIYF. CDR3 in DNA: TGTGCCAGCAGCCCCCCCTATTCGTCTGGAAACACCATATATTTT.

The chain couples TRBV6-6 to TRBJ1-1, with 8 bases identical to TRBD1. The CDR3 length is 15 residues. Germline V gene lookup returns CDR1 MNHNY and CDR2 SVGAGI (reference sequence). V shed 2 bases, J shed 5 bases, and the junction held 7 bases outside the gene matches. Here the CDR3 reads CASSYGQGDGTEAFF. The CDR3 coding sequence is TGTGCCAGCAGTTACGGACAGGGAGACGGGACTGAAGCTTTCTTT.

The V gene is TRBV7-4, the J gene TRBJ2-5; 9 bases agree with TRBD2. Per germline, CDR1 SGHVT and CDR2 SQSDAQ. Trimming at V came to 1 base and at J to 1 base, leaving 7 bases not matched to a gene. The CDR3 is 17 residues long. CDR3 bases: TGTGCCAGCAGCTTAGAAATGGCGGGGGGGCCCCAAGAGACCCAGTACTTC. Amino acids: CASSLEMAGGPQETQYF.

The V and J genes are TRBV12-5 and TRBJ2-5, with D perhaps TRBD2 (7 bases). The germline gives CDR1 LGHNT, CDR2 FRNRAP. The length of the CDR3 is 15 residues. The V gene lost 6 bases and the J gene lost 2 bases, with 16 bases spanning the gap. The CDR3 loop is CASGALRGLQETQYF. In DNA, the CDR3 is TGTGCTAGTGGAGCTTTGCGGGGGCTACAAGAGACCCAGTACTTC.

The chain carries TRBV5-1 and TRBJ2-5; D perhaps matches TRBD1 (6 bases). There are 15 residues in the CDR3. V lost 3 bases, J lost 2 bases, and 14 bases lay in between. Germline V gene data show CDR1 as SGHRS and CDR2 as YFSETQ. The CDR3 here is CASSSVPTGQETQYF. The CDR3 DNA sequence: TGCGCCAGCAGCTCGGTCCCGACAGGACAAGAGACCCAGTACTTC.

This clone was counted between two and nine times. The junction does not match germline at one end; this may be a read error. The chain recombines TRBV18 with TRBJ1-5; TRBD1 agrees at 9 bases. From germline, CDR1 is KGHSH and CDR2 LQKENI. The CDR3 sequence is 17 residues long. The CDR3 loop reads CASSPRGGTGSYQPQHF. DNA for the CDR3: TGTGCCAGCTCTCCACGGGGAGGGACAGGGAGCTATCAGCCCCAGCATTTT.

The chain has TRBV4-1 and TRBJ2-1; TRBD2 aligns across 11 bases. Germline-derived CDR1 and CDR2 are MGHRA and YSYEKL. This CDR3 has 14 amino acids. J lost 15 bases, V lost 0 bases, and 7 bases had no gene match. The CDR3 DNA follows: TGCGCCAGCAGCCAAGAGGTAGCGGGGGGGCCGATGTTCTTC. This translates into CASSQEVAGGPMFF.

V gene TRBV11-2 combines with J gene TRBJ1-6; TRBD1 aligns across 7 bases. Germline V CDR1 and CDR2: SGHAT, FQNNGV. The ends lost 0 bases at V and 9 bases at J; junction bases unmatched: 5. This CDR3 contains 15 residues. The CDR3 reads CASSLDTGDSSPLHF. The CDR3 coding sequence is TGTGCCAGCAGCTTAGATACAGGGGATAGTTCACCCCTCCACTTT.

This clone was detected once. The chain recombines TRBV6-5 with TRBJ1-4; D is uncertain. V lost 7 bases to trimming and J lost 3 bases, with 12 bases between them. Germline V gene sequence: CDR1 MNHEY, CDR2 SVGAGI. This CDR3 comprises 14 residues. The CDR3 DNA is TGTGCCAGCATGCTGAGGGTAGCTAATGAAAAACTGTTTTTT. It translates to CASMLRVANEKLFF.

The chain couples TRBV15 to TRBJ1-4, with TRBD1 identical over 8 bases. Germline V gene lookup returns CDR1 LNHNV and CDR2 YYDKDF (reference sequence). V shed 5 bases, J shed 5 bases, and the junction held 7 bases outside the gene matches. The CDR3 covers 15 residues. The CDR3 sequence: CATSRPTGVNEKLFF. DNA of the CDR3: TGTGCCACCAGCCGCCCGACAGGGGTCAATGAAAAACTGTTTTTT.

The V and J genes are TRBV19 and TRBJ2-7, with D tentatively TRBD2 (6 bases). Germline CDR1 LNHDA, CDR2 SQIVND (reference sequence). Trimming shortened V by 4 bases and J by 3 bases, and 22 bases separated the two germline ends. The CDR3 is 17 residues long. CDR3 region: CASSTAGSGLNLYEQYF. The CDR3 coding sequence is TGTGCCAGTAGTACCGCCGGGAGCGGGCTTAATCTCTACGAGCAGTACTTC.

The chain employs TRBV18 and TRBJ2-1; D may be TRBD2 (5 bases). CDR3 length equals 14 residues. Germline loops: CDR1 KGHSH, CDR2 LQKENI. With 3 bases removed from V and 1 base from J, the gap between germline ends came to 7 bases. DNA for the CDR3: TGTGCCAGCTCACCCATAGCGTCCTACAATGAGCAGTTCTTC. This sequence encodes CASSPIASYNEQFF.

This chain joins TRBV5-5 and TRBJ2-7; 7 bases fit TRBD1. The germline V gene has CDR1 SGHKS and CDR2 YYEKEE (reference sequence). The CDR3 length is 15 residues. V lost 4 bases and J lost 1; bases outside the gene matches: 8. CDR3 in DNA: TGTGCCAGCAGCCACCGACAGGGCCTTTCCTACGAGCAGTACTTC. This gives the protein CASSHRQGLSYEQYF.

The chain has TRBV7-3 and TRBJ2-2; D is perhaps TRBD1 (5 bases). Between the trimmed V and J ends, which lost 1 base and 4 bases, there was a span of 10 bases. This CDR3 region has 15 residues. CDR1 SGHTA and CDR2 FQGTGA come from the germline V gene. The CDR3 reads CASSLNVGATGELFF. The CDR3 coding sequence is TGTGCCAGCAGCTTAAATGTAGGGGCCACCGGGGAGCTGTTTTTT.

The sample holds many counts of this clone. The gene calls are TRBV7-9 and TRBJ2-5; TRBD1 matches at 7 bases. The CDR3 length is 13 residues. V lost 7 bases, J lost 5 bases, and 7 bases stayed unmatched. CDR1 and CDR2 from the germline V gene are SEHNR and FQNEAQ (reference sequence). DNA for the CDR3: TGTGCCAGCAACCAGGGGGTCGAGGAGACCCAGTACTTC. Translated, it gives CASNQGVEETQYF.

The V call is TRBV7-6, the J call TRBJ2-3; a possible D gene is TRBD1 (7 bases). The germline CDR1 and CDR2 sequences are SGHVS and FNYEAQ. Trimming took 3 bases from V and 5 from J, leaving 18 bases between them. CDR3 size: 16 residues. CDR3: CASSFLAPQGGDTQYF. CDR3 nucleotide sequence: TGTGCCAGCAGCTTTCTGGCCCCCCAGGGGGGAGATACGCAGTATTTT.

The table lists this clone with a count of one. The J gene is TRBJ2-3, the V gene TRBV4-1; perhaps TRBD1 as D (6 bases). The CDR3 consists of 16 residues. Trimming shortened V by 2 bases and J by 0 bases, and 12 bases separated the two germline ends. Germline V gene data show CDR1 as MGHRA and CDR2 as YSYEKL. CDR3 coding DNA: TGCGCCAGCAGCCAACTACCAGGGGAAAGCACAGATACGCAGTATTTT. Amino acid sequence: CASSQLPGESTDTQYF.

The chain couples TRBV9 to TRBJ2-2, with D uncertain. The V gene lost 0 bases and the J gene lost 6 bases, with 3 bases spanning the gap. The CDR3 loop spans 12 amino acids. Germline values: CDR1 SGDLS, CDR2 YYNGEE. This chain's CDR3 is CASSVEPGELFF. DNA of the CDR3: TGTGCCAGCAGCGTAGAGCCCGGGGAGCTGTTTTTT.

This chain links TRBV3-1 (or the pseudogene TRBV3-2) with TRBJ2-1, with 8 nucleotides matching TRBD2. This CDR3 spans 17 amino acids. V shed 1 base and J 6 bases; nucleotides not matched to a gene: 11. Germline lookup yields CDR1 LGHDT and CDR2 YNNKEL (reference sequence). CDR3 nucleotide sequence: TGTGCCAGCAGCCAAGTAACGGGAGGGACCTTGGGCAATGAGCAGTTCTTC. It translates to CASSQVTGGTLGNEQFF.

The chain carries TRBV25-1 and TRBJ2-5; TRBD1 agrees at 7 bases. The germline CDR1 and CDR2 sequences are MGHDK and SYGVNS. This CDR3 spans 16 amino acids. V shed 3 bases and J 2 bases; nucleotides not matched to a gene: 9. The CDR3 loop reads CASSEGQSARQETQYF. For the CDR3, the DNA is TGTGCCAGCAGTGAGGGACAGTCAGCACGGCAAGAGACCCAGTACTTC. The complete variable domain, with remaining parts taken from reference TRBV25-1 and TRBJ2-5, reads EADIYQTPRYLVIGTGKKITLECSQTMGHDKMYWYQQDPGMELHLIHYSYGVNSTEKGDLSSESTVSRIRTEHFPLTLESARPSHTSQYLCASSEGQSARQETQYFGPGTRLLVL.

V gene TRBV19 combines with J gene TRBJ1-2; 7 nucleotides agree with TRBD1. This CDR3 comprises 15 residues. Germline lookup yields CDR1 LNHDA and CDR2 SQIVND (reference sequence). J gave up 4 bases and V 3 bases, and 8 bases lay outside the gene matches. The CDR3 spells CASSIMTGQLYGYTF. As DNA, the CDR3 is TGTGCCAGTAGTATTATGACAGGGCAGCTCTATGGCTACACCTTC.

The chain links TRBV11-2 to TRBJ1-6; the D is unclear. Per the germline V gene, CDR1 is SGHAT and CDR2 is FQNNGV. The CDR3 runs to 12 residues. V was pared by 7 bases and J by 14 bases, with 15 bases between. Here the CDR3 reads CASTMAGWALHF. The DNA for the CDR3 is TGTGCCAGCACCATGGCGGGATGGGCCCTCCACTTT.

This sequence joins TRBV2 and TRBJ2-3, with a possible D match to TRBD1 (6 bases). Trimming cost V 5 bases and J 2 bases, with 11 bases left between them. The CDR3 sequence is 14 residues long. Looked up from germline, CDR1 is SNHLY and CDR2 is FYNNEI. The CDR3 DNA sequence: TGTGCCAGCAGTAGGGGACACACCACAGATACGCAGTATTTT. Amino acid sequence: CASSRGHTTDTQYF. Based on the CDR3 plus reference TRBV2 and TRBJ2-3, the full variable domain is EPEVTQTPSHQVTQMGQEVILRCVPISNHLYFYWYRQILGQKVEFLVSFYNNEISEKSEIFDDQFSVERPDGSNFTLKIRSTKLEDSAMYFCASSRGHTTDTQYFGPGTRLTVL.

The CDR3 sequence is CASSPRDGGMGGYTF. The CDR3 DNA sequence: TGTGCCAGCAGTCCCAGGGATGGAGGGATGGGAGGCTACACCTTC. The V and J genes are TRBV2 and TRBJ1-2; D possibly corresponds to TRBD1 (5 bases). Trimming took 5 bases from V and 8 from J, leaving 21 bases between them. Per germline, CDR1 SNHLY and CDR2 FYNNEI. The CDR3 has 15 amino acids.

This clone was picked up one time. This chain links TRBV6-2 or TRBV6-3 with TRBJ1-5, with TRBD1 as a possible D gene (5 bases). The ends were cut back, 0 bases at V and 3 bases at J, with 9 bases in the middle. CDR3 length: 15 residues. The germline gives CDR1 MNHEY, CDR2 SVGEGT. The CDR3 bases are TGTGCCAGCAGTTACTCGGGGGACTACAATCAGCCCCAGCATTTT. Translated, it gives CASSYSGDYNQPQHF.

The chain links TRBV10-3 to TRBJ2-1; possibly TRBD2 for D (5 bases). Germline assignment: CDR1 ENHRY and CDR2 SYGVKD. This CDR3 region has 14 residues. The V end was cut by 3 bases, the J end by 6 bases, with 12 bases between. The CDR3 coding sequence is TGTGCCATCAGTGACTTGCTAGCTCCCAATGAGCAGTTCTTC. The encoded protein is CAISDLLAPNEQFF.

The chain couples TRBV6-4 to TRBJ1-6, with TRBD1 matching over 8 bases. Germline trimming cut 1 base from V and 7 bases from J; bases unmatched to any gene: 6. The CDR3 runs to 16 residues. Germline V gene data show CDR1 as MRHNA and CDR2 as SNTAGT. CDR3 region: CASSDLAGGPNSPLHF. The CDR3, as DNA: TGTGCCAGCAGTGACTTGGCAGGGGGCCCCAATTCACCCCTCCACTTT.

This clone was detected ten times or more. In the same sample, other DNA sequences code for this CDR3. The CDR3 nucleotides read TGTGCCAGCAGTGGACAGAGGAACACTGAAGCTTTCTTT. This gives the protein CASSGQRNTEAFF. J is TRBJ1-1 and V is TRBV2; D is perhaps TRBD1 (5 bases). Trimming took 4 bases from V and 1 from J, leaving 7 bases between them. CDR3 length equals 13 residues. Germline values: CDR1 SNHLY, CDR2 FYNNEI.